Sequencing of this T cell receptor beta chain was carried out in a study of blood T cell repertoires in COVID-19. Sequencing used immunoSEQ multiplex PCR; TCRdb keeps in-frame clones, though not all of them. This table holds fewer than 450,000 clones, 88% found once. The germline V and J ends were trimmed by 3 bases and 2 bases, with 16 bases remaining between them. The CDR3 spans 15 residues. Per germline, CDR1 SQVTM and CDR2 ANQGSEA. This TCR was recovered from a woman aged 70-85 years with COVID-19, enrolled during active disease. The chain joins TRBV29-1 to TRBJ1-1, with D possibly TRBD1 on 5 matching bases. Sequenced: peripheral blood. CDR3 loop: CSVDWGVGENTEAFF. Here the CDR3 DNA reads TGCAGCGTTGATTGGGGGGTGGGTGAAAACACTGAAGCTTTCTTT.